This entry describes one T cell receptor beta chain. Sequencing was performed with immunoSEQ multiplex PCR; in TCRdb, only in-frame clones are kept and a portion is missing. Of about 140,000 clones listed, approximately 94% are singletons. This sample was taken from a study of control samples from healthy donors and cancer patients. The CDR3 has 15 amino acids. Per the germline V gene, CDR1 is SNHLY and CDR2 is FYNNEI. Trimming pared 3 bases from V and 1 base from J, leaving 12 bases between. The sequencing sample was made of blood. The V gene is TRBV2, the J gene TRBJ1-2; D is ambiguous. The clonotype comes from a middle-aged man in good health. The CDR3 DNA reads as TGTGCCAGCAGTGACGTTCCCTCAGTTAACTATGGCTACACCTTC. This sequence encodes CASSDVPSVNYGYTF.